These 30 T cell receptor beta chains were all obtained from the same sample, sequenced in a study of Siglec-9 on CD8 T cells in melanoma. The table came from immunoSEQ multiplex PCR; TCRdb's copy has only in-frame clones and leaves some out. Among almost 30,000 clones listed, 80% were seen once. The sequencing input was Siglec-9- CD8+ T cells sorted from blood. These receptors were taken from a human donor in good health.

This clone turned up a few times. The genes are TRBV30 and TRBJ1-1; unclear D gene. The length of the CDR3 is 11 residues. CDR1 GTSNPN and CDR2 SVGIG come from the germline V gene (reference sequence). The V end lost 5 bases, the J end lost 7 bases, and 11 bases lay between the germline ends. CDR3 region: CAWDNSGEAFF. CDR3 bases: TGTGCCTGGGACAACAGCGGTGAAGCTTTCTTT.

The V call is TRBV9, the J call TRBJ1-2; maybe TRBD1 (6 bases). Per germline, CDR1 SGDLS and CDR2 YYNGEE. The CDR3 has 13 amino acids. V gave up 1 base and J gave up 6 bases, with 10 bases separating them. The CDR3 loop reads CASSVKSGDGYTF. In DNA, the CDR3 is TGTGCCAGCAGCGTAAAATCAGGGGATGGCTACACCTTC.

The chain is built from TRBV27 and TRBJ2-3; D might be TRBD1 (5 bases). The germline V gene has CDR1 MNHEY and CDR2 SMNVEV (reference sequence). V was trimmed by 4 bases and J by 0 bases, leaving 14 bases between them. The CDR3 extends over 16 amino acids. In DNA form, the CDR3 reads TGTGCCAGCAGTTGGGGCCAAGGCTACAGCACAGATACGCAGTATTTT. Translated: CASSWGQGYSTDTQYF.

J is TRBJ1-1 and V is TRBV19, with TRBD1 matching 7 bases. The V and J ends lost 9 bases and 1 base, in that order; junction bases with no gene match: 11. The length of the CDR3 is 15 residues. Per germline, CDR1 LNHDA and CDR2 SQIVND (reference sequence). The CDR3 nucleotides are TGTGCCAGAGTGCCGGAGGGGGCCAGGAACACTGAAGCTTTCTTT. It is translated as CARVPEGARNTEAFF.

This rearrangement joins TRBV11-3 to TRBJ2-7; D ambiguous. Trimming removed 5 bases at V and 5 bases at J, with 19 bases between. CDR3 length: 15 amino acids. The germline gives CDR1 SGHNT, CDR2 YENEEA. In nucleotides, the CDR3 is TGTGCCAGCAGCCCCGGAGCGTGGCCGTCTAACGAGCAGTACTTC. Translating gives CASSPGAWPSNEQYF.

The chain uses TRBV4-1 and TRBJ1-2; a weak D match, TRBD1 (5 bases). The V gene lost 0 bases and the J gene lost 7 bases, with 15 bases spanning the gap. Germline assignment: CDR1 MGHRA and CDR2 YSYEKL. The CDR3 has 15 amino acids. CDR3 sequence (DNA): TGCGCCAGCAGCCAAGATAATCCCCTCCAGGGTGGCTACACCTTC. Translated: CASSQDNPLQGGYTF.

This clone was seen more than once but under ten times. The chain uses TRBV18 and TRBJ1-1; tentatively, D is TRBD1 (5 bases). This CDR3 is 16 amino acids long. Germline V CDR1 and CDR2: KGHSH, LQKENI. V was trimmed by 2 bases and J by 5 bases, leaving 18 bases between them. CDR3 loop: CASSPAVPGSLTEAFF. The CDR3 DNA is TGTGCCAGCTCACCAGCAGTTCCAGGGAGTCTGACTGAAGCTTTCTTT.

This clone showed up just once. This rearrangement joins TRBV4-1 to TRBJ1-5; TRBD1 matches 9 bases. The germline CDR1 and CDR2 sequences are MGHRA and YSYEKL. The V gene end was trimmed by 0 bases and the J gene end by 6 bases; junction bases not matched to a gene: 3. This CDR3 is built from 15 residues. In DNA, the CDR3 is TGCGCCAGCAGCCAAGAACAGGGGGCCAGTCAGCCCCAGCATTTT. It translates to CASSQEQGASQPQHF.

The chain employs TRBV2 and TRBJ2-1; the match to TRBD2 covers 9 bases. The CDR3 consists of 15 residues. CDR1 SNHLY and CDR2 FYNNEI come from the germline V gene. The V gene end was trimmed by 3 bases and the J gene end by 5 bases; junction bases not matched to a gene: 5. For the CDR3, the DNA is TGTGCCAGCAGTGACTTAGCGGGAGCCAACAATGAGCAGTTCTTC. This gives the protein CASSDLAGANNEQFF.

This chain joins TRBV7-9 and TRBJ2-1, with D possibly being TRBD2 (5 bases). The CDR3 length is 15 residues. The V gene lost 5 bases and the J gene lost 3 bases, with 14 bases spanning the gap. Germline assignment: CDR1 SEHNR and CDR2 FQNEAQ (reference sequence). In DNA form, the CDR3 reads TGTGCCAGCAGCCCCCCAGAGAGCGGCTACAATGAGCAGTTCTTC. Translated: CASSPPESGYNEQFF.

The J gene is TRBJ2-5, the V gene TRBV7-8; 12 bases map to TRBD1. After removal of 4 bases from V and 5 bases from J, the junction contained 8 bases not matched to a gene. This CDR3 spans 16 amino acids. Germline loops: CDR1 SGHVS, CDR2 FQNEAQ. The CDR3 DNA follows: TGTGCCAGCAGCTCAGGAGGGACAGGGGGCGTCGAGACCCAGTACTTC. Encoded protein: CASSSGGTGGVETQYF.

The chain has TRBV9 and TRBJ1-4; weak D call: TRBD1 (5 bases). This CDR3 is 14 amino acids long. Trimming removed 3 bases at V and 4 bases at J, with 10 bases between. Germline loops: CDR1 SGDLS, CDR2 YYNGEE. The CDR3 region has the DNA TGTGCCAGCAGCGGCAGGGATGTTAATGAAAAACTGTTTTTT. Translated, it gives CASSGRDVNEKLFF.

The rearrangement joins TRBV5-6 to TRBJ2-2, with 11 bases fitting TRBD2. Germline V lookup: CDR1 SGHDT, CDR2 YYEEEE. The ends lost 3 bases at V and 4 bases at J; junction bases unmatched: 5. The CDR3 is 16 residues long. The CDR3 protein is CASSSRTSGFTGELFF. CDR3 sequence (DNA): TGTGCCAGCAGCTCCCGGACTAGCGGGTTCACCGGGGAGCTGTTTTTT.

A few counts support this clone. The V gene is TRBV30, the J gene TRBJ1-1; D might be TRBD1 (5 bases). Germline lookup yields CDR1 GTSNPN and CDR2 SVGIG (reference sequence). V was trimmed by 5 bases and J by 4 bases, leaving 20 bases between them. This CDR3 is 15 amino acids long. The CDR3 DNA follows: TGTGCCTGGTTCCGAGGGACGCACATGGTCACTGAAGCTTTCTTT. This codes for CAWFRGTHMVTEAFF.

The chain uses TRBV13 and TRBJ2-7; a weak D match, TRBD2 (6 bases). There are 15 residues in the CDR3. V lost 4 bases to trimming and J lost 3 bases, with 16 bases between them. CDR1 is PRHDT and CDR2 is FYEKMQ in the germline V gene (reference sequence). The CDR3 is CASSSLKNGSYEQYF. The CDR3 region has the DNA TGTGCCAGCAGCTCCTTAAAAAACGGGAGCTACGAGCAGTACTTC.

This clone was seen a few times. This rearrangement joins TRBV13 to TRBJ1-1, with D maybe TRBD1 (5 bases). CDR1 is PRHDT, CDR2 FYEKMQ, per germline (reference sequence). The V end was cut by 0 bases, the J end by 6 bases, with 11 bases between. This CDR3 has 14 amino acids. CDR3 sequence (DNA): TGTGCCAGCAGCTTAGGACTTGGAGGGGCTGAAGCTTTCTTT. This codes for CASSLGLGGAEAFF.

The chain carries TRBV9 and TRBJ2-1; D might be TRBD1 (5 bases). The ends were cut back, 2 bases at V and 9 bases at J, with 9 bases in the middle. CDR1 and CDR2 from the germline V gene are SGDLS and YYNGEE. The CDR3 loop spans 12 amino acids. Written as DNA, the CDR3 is TGTGCCAGCAGCGTGGGTACAGGTGAGCAGTTCTTC. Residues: CASSVGTGEQFF. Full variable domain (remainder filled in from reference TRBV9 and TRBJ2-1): DSGVTQTPKHLITATGQRVTLRCSPRSGDLSVYWYQQSLDQGLQFLIQYYNGEERAKGNILERFSAQQFPDLHSELNLSSLELGDSALYFCASSVGTGEQFFGPGTRLTVL.

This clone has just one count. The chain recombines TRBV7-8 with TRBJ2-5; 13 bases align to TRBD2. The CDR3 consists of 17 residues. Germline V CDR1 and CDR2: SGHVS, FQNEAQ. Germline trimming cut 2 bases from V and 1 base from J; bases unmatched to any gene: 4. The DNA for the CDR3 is TGTGCCAGCAGCTTAAAGGGACTAGCGGGGACCCAAGAGACCCAGTACTTC. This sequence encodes CASSLKGLAGTQETQYF.

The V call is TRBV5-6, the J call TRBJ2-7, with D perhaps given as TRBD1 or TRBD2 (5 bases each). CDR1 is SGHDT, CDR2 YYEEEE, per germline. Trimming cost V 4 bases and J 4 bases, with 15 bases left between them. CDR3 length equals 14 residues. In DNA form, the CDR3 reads TGTGCCAGCAGCCCCGGGACGGGGTGGTACGAGCAGTACTTC. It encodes CASSPGTGWYEQYF.

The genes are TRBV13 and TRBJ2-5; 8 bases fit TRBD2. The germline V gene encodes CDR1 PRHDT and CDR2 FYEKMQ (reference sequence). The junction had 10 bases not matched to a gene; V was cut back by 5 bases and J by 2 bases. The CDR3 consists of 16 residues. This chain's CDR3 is CASSRWGAGVQETQYF. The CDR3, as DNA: TGTGCCAGCAGCCGTTGGGGAGCGGGGGTTCAAGAGACCCAGTACTTC. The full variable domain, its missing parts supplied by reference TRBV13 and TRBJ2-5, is AAGVIQSPRHLIKEKRETATLKCYPIPRHDTVYWYQQGPGQDPQFLISFYEKMQSDKGSIPDRFSAQQFSDYHSELNMSSLELGDSALYFCASSRWGAGVQETQYFGPGTRLLVL.

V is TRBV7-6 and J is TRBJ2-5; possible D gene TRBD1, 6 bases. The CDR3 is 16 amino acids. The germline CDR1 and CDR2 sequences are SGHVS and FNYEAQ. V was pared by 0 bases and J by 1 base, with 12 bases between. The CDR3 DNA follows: TGTGCCAGCAGCTTAGCCCAGGGGAACTTCCAAGAGACCCAGTACTTC. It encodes CASSLAQGNFQETQYF.

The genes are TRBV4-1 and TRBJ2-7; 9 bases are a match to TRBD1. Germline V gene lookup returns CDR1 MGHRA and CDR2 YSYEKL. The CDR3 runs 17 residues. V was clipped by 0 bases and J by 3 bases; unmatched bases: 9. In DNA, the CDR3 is TGCGCCAGCAGCCAAGAGCCCAGGGACAGGGCTAACTACGAGCAGTACTTC. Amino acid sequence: CASSQEPRDRANYEQYF.

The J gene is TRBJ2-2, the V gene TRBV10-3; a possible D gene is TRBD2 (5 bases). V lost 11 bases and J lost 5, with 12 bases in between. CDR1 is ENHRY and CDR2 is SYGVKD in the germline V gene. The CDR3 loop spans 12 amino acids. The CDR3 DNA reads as TGTGCCGCATCAAGGGAGACCGGGGAGCTGTTTTTT. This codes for CAASRETGELFF.

CDR3 loop: CASSDWGHTEAFF. CDR3 sequence (DNA): TGCGCCAGCAGCGATTGGGGTCACACTGAAGCTTTCTTT. The rearrangement joins TRBV5-1 to TRBJ1-1, with unresolved D. The length of the CDR3 is 13 residues. V lost 4 bases to trimming and J lost 3 bases, with 10 bases between them. Germline V gene data show CDR1 as SGHRS and CDR2 as YFSETQ.

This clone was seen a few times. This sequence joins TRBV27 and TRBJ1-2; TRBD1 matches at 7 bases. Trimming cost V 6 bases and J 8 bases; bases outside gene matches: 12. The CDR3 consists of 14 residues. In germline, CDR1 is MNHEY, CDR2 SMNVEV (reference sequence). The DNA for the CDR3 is TGTGCCAGCAGAATAAGGACAGGTGGGCAAGGCTACACCTTC. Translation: CASRIRTGGQGYTF.

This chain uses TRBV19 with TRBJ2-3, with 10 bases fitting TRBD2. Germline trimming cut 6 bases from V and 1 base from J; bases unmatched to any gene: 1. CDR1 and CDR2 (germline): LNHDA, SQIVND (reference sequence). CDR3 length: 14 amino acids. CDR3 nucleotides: TGTGCCAGTAGCGGACTAGCGGGCACAGATACGCAGTATTTT. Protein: CASSGLAGTDTQYF. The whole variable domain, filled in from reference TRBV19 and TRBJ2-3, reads DGGITQSPKYLFRKEGQNVTLSCEQNLNHDAMYWYRQDPGQGLRLIYYSQIVNDFQKGDIAEGYSVSREKKESFPLTVTSAQKNPTAFYLCASSGLAGTDTQYFGPGTRLTVL.

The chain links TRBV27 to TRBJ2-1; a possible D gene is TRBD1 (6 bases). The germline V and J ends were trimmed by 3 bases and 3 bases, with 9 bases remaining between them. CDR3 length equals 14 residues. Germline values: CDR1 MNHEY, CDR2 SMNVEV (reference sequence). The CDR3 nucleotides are TGTGCCAGCAGTTTCGGGACAAACTACAATGAGCAGTTCTTC. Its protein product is CASSFGTNYNEQFF.

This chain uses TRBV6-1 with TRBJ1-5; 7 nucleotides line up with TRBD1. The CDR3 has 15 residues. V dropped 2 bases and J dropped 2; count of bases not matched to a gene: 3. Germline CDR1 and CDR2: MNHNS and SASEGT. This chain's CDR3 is CASSELDRGNQPQHF. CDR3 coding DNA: TGTGCCAGCAGTGAACTCGACAGGGGCAATCAGCCCCAGCATTTT.

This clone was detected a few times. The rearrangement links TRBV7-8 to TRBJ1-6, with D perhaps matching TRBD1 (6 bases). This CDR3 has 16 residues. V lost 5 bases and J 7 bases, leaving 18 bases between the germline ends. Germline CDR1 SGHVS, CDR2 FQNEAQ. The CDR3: CASSPTQDRPNSPLHF. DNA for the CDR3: TGTGCCAGCAGCCCGACTCAGGACAGACCCAATTCACCCCTCCACTTT.

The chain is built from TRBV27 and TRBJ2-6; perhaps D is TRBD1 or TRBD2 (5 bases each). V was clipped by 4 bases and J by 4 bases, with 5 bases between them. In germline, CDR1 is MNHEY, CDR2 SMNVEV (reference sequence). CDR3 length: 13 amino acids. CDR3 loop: CASSWGGANVLTF. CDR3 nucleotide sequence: TGTGCCAGCAGTTGGGGGGGGGCCAACGTCCTGACTTTC.